The subject of this entry is one T cell receptor beta chain. Its antigen remains unknown. This record belongs to a study of OX40 agonist ivuxolimab in advanced cancers. Study as a whole: Patients' therapy was ivuxolimab, an antibody that acts as an agonist of OX40 (CD134).

Libraries were prepared by immunoSEQ multiplex PCR; TCRdb keeps only in-frame clonotypes and omits some of them. The table lists approximately 100,000 clones, roughly 88% of them singletons. Notes on the study in general: Blood T cells, both CD4+ and CD8+, expanded clonally by week 6 at 0.1 to 3.0 mg/kg. What antigens the expanded peripheral T cells recognized was never established. Some nonresponders also had low normalized T-cell clonal expansion.

This CDR3 is built from 14 residues. The germline V gene encodes CDR1 MDHEN and CDR2 SYDVKM. The V and J ends lost 3 bases and 1 base respectively, with 9 bases between them. The sequence was collected from an adult with an advanced solid tumor such as melanoma, head and neck, liver or kidney cancer. This sequence joins TRBV28 and TRBJ1-2; D remains ambiguous. Source: CD4+ or CD8+ T cells sorted from blood, taken in a trial of the OX40 agonist ivuxolimab. CDR3 nucleotides: TGTGCCAGCAGTTTGCCTCTCTATAACTATGGCTACACCTTC. This gives the protein CASSLPLYNYGYTF.